This T cell receptor (beta chain) was recovered during a study of identical twins. Note on this clonotype: What it recognizes is unknown.

The CDR3 contains 14 residues. CDR1 and CDR2 from the germline V gene are DFQATT and SNEGSKA (reference sequence). V shed 6 bases and J shed 8 bases, with 22 bases lying between them. The study, taken as a whole, reports: Sharing of beta out-of-frame sequences by twins showed a weaker excess.

TCRdb passed the 5' RACE reads through MiXCR, listing each CDR3 protein once. Among about 690,000 distinct CDR3 sequences listed, approximately 22% were seen once. Separately, the same data were catalogued under a study of T cells expressing NK-cell markers. That source notes: Dominant NKG2C+ clonotypes in 6 or 7 donors made up roughly 1.0-7.0% of CD8+ T cells. There were a handful of donors in whom these clonotypes also led the CD3+CD56-NKG2C+ fraction. HCMV specificity of the expanded NKG2C+ T cell clones was not established.

This TCR came from a woman younger than 30 in good health. V gene TRBV20-1 combines with J gene TRBJ1-2, with D perhaps matching TRBD1 (6 bases). Sequenced: PBMCs. CDR3 residues: CSASYDRTTTGYTF. CDR3 sequence (DNA): TGCAGTGCCTCATATGACAGGACTACTACAGGCTACACCTTC.